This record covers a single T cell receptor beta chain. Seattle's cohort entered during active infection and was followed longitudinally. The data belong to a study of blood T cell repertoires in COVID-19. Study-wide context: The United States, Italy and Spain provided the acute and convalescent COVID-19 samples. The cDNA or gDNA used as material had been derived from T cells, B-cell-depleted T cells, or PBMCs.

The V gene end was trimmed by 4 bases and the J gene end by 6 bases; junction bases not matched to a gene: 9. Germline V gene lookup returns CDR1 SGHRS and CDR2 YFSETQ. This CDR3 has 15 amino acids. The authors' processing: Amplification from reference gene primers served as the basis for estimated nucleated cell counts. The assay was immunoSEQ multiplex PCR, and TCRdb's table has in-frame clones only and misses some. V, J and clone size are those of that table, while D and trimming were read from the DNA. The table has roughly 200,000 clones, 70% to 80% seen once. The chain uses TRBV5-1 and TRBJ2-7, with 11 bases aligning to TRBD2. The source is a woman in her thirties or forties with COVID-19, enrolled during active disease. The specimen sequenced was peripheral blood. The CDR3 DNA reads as TGCGCCAGCAGCGCAACTAGCGGGAGAGGGGTCGAGCAGTACTTC. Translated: CASSATSGRGVEQYF.